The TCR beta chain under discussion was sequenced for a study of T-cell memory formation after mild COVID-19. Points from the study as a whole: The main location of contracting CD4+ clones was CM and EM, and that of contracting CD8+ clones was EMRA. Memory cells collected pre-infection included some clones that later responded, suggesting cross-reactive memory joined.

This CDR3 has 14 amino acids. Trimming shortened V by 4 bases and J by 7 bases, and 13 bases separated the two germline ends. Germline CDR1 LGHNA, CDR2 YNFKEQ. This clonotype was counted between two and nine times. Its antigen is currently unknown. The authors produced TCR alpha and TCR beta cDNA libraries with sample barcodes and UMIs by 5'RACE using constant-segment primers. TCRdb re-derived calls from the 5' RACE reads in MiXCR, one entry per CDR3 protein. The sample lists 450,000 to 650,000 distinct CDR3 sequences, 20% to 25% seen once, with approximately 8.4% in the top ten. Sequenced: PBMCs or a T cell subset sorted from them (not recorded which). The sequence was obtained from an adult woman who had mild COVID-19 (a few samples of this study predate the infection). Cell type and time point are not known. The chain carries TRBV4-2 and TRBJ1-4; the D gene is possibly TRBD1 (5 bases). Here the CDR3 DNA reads TGTGCCAGCAGCCCGCAGGGAATTGGTGAAAAACTGTTTTTT. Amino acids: CASSPQGIGEKLFF.